This record looks at one TCR beta chain sequence and its context. The data are from a study of blood T cell repertoires in COVID-19. Using immunoSEQ multiplex PCR, the repertoire was profiled, and TCRdb retains in-frame clones only, with some absent. Here the sample spans some 140,000 clones, under 95% being singletons. Unmatched junction bases numbered 6, after V lost 2 bases and J lost 9 bases. Germline loops: CDR1 SEHNR, CDR2 FQNEAQ (reference sequence). CDR3 length equals 15 residues. The chain combines TRBV7-9 with TRBJ1-6; 8 nucleotides align to TRBD1. The TCR originated in a man aged 45-65 years with acute or convalescent COVID-19. Sequencing was done on a sample of peripheral blood. For the CDR3, the DNA is TGTGCCAGCAGCTTATCAGGGGGCGTAGGTTCACCCCTCCACTTT. Its translation: CASSLSGGVGSPLHF.